This TCR beta chain was documented in a study of shared clonotypes between healthy human individuals. Terminally differentiated effector memory CD45RA+ cells were excluded from the naive CD8 cells, which were CD45RO-negative and positively selected for CCR7. This CDR3 is built from 12 residues. Germline CDR1 reads MNHEY; CDR2 reads SMNVEV (reference sequence). V dropped 10 bases and J dropped 2 bases, with 12 bases sitting between them. Authors' methods: Filtering differed for immunoSEQ, which gave only junction sequences without quality scores. Assay used: immunoSEQ multiplex PCR; TCRdb lists only in-frame clones, some missing. Clone size and the V and J calls come from that table; the DNA yielded D and trimming. The sample has about 2.1 million clones; roughly 93% are singletons.

The chain is built from TRBV27 and TRBJ2-7; TRBD1 might be the D (5 bases). The clonotype comes from a young man in good health. Some clones in this sample may be carry-over from other donors' samples. Sequencing was performed on naive CD8+ T cells from PBMCs. CDR3 coding DNA: TGTGCCACCCAGGGCGTCGCCTACGAGCAGTACTTC. As protein: CATQGVAYEQYF.